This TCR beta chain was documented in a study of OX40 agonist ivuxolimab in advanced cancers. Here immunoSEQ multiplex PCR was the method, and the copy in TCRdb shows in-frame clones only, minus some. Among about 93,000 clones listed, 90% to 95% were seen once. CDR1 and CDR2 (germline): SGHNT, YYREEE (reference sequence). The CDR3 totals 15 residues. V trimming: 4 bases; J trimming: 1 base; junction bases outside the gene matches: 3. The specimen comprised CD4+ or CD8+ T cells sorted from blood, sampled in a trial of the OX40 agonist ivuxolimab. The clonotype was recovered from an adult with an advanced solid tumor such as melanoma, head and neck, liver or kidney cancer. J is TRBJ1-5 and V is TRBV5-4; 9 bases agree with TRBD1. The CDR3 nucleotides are TGTGCCAGCAGCACGGGGACAGGGAGCAATCAGCCCCAGCATTTT. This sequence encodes CASSTGTGSNQPQHF.